What follows describes a single T cell receptor (beta chain). Data came from immunoSEQ multiplex PCR; TCRdb stores just in-frame clones and leaves some out. The sample carries about 76,000 clones, roughly 80% recorded once. This entry belongs to a study of OX40 agonist ivuxolimab in advanced cancers. Overall study context: Patients treated during dose escalation were battling hepatocellular carcinoma, melanoma, renal cell or head and neck cancer.

Germline-derived CDR1 and CDR2 are ENHRY and SYGVKD. This CDR3 has 13 amino acids. V lost 3 bases, J lost 7 bases, and 12 bases lay in between. This TCR derives from an adult with an advanced solid tumor such as melanoma, head and neck, liver or kidney cancer. V usage is TRBV10-3 and J usage is TRBJ1-2; D might be TRBD1 (5 bases). The sequences come from CD4+ or CD8+ T cells sorted from blood, collected in a trial of the OX40 agonist ivuxolimab. This CDR3 reads CAISEAGYGGYTF. In nucleotides, the CDR3 is TGTGCCATCAGTGAAGCAGGGTACGGTGGCTACACCTTC.